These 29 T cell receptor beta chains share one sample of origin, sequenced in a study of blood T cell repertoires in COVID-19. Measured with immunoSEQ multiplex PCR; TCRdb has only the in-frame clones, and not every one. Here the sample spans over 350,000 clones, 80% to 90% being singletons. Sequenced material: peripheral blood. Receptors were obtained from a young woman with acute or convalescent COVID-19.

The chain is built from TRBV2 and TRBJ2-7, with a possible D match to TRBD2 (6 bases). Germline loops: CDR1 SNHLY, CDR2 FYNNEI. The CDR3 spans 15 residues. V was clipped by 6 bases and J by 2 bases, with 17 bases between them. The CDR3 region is CASRGLSLKTYEQYF. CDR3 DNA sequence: TGTGCCAGCAGGGGACTGTCCCTCAAAACCTACGAGCAGTACTTC.

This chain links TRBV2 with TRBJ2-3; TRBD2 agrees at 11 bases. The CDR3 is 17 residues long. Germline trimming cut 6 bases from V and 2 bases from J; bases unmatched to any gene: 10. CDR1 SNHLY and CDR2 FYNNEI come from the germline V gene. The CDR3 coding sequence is TGTGCCAGCAGGGGATATACTAGCGGGGGACACACAGATACGCAGTATTTT. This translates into CASRGYTSGGHTDTQYF.

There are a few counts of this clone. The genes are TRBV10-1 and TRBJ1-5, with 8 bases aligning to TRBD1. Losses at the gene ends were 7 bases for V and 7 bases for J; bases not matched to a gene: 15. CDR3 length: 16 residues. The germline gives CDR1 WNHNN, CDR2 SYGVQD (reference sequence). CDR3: CASNQSGQGKIQPQHF. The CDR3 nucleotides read TGCGCCAGCAACCAATCCGGACAGGGAAAGATACAGCCCCAGCATTTT.

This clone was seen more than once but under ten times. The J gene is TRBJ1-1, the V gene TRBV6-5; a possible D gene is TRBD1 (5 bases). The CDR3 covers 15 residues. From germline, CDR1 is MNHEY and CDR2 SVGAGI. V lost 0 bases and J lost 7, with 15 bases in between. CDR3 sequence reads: CASSYSRGLILEAFF. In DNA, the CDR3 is TGTGCCAGCAGTTACTCGAGGGGACTGATCCTTGAAGCTTTCTTT.

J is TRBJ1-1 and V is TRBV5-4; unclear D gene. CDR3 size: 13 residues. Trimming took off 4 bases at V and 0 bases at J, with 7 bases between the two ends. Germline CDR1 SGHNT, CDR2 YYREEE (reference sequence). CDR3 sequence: CASSPNLNTEAFF. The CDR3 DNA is TGTGCCAGCAGCCCTAATCTGAACACTGAAGCTTTCTTT. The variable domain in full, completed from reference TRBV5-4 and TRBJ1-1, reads ETGVTQSPTHLIKTRGQQVTLRCSSQSGHNTVSWYQQALGQGPQFIFQYYREEENGRGNFPPRFSGLQFPNYSSELNVNALELDDSALYLCASSPNLNTEAFFGQGTRLTVV.

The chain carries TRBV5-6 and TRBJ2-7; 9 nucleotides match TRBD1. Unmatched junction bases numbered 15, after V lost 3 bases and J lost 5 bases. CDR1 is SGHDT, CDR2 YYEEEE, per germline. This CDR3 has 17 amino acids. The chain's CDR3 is CASSYPSGTGISHEQYF. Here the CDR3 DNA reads TGTGCCAGCAGCTATCCCTCCGGGACAGGGATTTCCCACGAGCAGTACTTC. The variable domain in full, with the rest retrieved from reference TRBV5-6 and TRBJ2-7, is DAGVTQSPTHLIKTRGQQVTLRCSPKSGHDTVSWYQQALGQGPQFIFQYYEEEERQRGNFPDRFSGHQFPNYSSELNVNALLLGDSALYLCASSYPSGTGISHEQYFGPGTRLTVT.

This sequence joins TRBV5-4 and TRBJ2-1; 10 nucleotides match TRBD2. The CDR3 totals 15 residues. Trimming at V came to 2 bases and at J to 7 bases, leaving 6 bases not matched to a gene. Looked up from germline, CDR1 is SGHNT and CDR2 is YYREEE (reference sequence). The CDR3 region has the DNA TGTGCCAGCAGCTTAAGCGGGGGGGTGGTTAATGAGCAGTTCTTC. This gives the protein CASSLSGGVVNEQFF.

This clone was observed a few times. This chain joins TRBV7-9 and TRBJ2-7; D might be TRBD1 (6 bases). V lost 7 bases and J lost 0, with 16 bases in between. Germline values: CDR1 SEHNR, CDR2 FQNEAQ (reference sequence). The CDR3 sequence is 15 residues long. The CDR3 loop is CASIPLGDTSYEQYF. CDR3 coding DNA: TGTGCCAGCATCCCCCTGGGGGACACCTCCTACGAGCAGTACTTC.

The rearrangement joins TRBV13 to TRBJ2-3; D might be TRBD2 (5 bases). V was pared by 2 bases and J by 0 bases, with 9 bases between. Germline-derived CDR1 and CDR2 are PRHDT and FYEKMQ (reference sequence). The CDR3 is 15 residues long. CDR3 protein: CASSLNGLSTDTQYF. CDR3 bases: TGTGCCAGCAGCTTAAACGGACTCAGCACAGATACGCAGTATTTT.

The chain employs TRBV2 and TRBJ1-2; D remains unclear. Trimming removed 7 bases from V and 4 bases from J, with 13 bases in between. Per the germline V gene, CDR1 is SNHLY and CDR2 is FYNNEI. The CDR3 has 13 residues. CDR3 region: CASIRLPSYGYTF. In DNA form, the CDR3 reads TGTGCCAGCATCCGACTGCCTAGCTATGGCTACACCTTC.

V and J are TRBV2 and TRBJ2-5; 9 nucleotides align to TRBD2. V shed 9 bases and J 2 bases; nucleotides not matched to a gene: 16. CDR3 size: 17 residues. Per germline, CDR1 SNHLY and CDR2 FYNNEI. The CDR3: CASTPTRSGGPQETQYF. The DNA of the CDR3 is TGTGCCAGTACACCTACCCGTAGCGGGGGACCACAAGAGACCCAGTACTTC.

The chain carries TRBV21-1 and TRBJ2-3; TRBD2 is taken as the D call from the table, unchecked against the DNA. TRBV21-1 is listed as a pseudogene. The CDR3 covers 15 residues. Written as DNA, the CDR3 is TGTGCCAGCAGCAAAGTTCTAGTAGTCACAGATACGCAGTATTTT. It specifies CASSKVLVVTDTQYF.

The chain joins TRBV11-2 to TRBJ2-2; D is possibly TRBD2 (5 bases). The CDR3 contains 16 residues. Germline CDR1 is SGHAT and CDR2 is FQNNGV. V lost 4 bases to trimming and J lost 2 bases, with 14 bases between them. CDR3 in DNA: TGTGCCAGCAGCTCTCTTCGCCGGGGAAACACCGGGGAGCTGTTTTTT. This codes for CASSSLRRGNTGELFF.

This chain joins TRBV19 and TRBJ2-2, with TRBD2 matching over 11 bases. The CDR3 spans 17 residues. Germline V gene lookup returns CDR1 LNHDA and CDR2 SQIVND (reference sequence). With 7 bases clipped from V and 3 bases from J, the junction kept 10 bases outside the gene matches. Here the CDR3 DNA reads TGTGCCAGTACCCCCCAATTACTAGCGGGGGACACCGGGGAGCTGTTTTTT. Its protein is CASTPQLLAGDTGELFF.

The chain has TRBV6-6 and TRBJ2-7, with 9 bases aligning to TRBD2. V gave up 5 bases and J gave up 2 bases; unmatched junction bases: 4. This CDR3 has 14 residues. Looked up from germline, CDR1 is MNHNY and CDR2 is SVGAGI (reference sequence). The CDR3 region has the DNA TGTGCCAGCAGTCCAAGCGGGGGGACCTACGAGCAGTACTTC. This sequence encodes CASSPSGGTYEQYF.

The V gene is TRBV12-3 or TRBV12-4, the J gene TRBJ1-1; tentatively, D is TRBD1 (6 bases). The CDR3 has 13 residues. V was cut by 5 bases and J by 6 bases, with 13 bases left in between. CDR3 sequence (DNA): TGTGCCAGCAGTGCGGACAGTACCTCTGAAGCTTTCTTT. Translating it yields CASSADSTSEAFF.

The CDR3 bases are TGTGCCATCACGGGGGTGCAAGAGACCCAGTACTTC. As protein: CAITGVQETQYF. The chain has TRBV6-5 and TRBJ2-5; perhaps TRBD2 as D (6 bases). CDR1 is MNHEY, CDR2 SVGAGI, per germline. This CDR3 spans 12 amino acids. V was shortened by 10 bases and J by 2 bases, with 11 bases between the two germline ends.

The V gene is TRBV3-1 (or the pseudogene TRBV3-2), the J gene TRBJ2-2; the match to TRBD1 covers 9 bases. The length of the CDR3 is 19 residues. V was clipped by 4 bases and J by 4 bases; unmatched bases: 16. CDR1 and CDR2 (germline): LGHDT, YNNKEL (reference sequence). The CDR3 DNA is TGTGCCAGCAGCCCCCATTCCGGACAGGGGACGCGAGGCACCGGGGAGCTGTTTTTT. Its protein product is CASSPHSGQGTRGTGELFF.

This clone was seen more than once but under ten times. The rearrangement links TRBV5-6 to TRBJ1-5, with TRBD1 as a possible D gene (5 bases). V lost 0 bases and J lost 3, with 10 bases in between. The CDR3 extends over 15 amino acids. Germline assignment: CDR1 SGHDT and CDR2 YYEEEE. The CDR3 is CASSLGGRINQPQHF. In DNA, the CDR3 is TGTGCCAGCAGCTTGGGGGGCAGGATCAATCAGCCCCAGCATTTT.

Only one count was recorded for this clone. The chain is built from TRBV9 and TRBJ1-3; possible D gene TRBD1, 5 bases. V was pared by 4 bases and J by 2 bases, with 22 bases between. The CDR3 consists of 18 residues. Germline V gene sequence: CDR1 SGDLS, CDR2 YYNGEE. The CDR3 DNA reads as TGTGCCAGCAGCATGGGGCCTCGAGCCAGTTCGCCTGGAAACACCATATATTTT. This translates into CASSMGPRASSPGNTIYF.

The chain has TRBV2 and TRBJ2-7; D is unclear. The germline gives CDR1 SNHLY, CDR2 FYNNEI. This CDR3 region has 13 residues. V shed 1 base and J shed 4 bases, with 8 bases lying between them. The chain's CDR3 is CASSEEQAYEQYF. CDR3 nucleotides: TGTGCCAGCAGTGAAGAGCAGGCGTACGAGCAGTACTTC.

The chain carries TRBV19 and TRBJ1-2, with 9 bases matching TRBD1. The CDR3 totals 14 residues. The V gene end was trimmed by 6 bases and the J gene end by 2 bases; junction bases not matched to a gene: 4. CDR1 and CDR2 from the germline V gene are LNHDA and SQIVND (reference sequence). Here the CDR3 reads CASRYGQGNYGYTF. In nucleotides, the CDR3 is TGTGCCAGTAGATACGGACAGGGGAACTATGGCTACACCTTC.

CDR3 DNA: TGTGCCAGCAGCTTGGCCTTGAACACTGAAGCTTTCTTT. Residues: CASSLALNTEAFF. This chain links TRBV5-4 with TRBJ1-1; D ambiguous. CDR1 and CDR2 (germline): SGHNT, YYREEE (reference sequence). This CDR3 comprises 13 residues. Trimming left V 0 bases short and J 0 bases short, with 3 bases between.

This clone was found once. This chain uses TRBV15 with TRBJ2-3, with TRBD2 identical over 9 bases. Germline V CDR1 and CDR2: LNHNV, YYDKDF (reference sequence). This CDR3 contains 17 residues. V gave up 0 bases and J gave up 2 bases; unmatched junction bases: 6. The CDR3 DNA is TGTGCCACCAGCAGAGATTCGAGCGGGGGGAACACAGATACGCAGTATTTT. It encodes CATSRDSSGGNTDTQYF.

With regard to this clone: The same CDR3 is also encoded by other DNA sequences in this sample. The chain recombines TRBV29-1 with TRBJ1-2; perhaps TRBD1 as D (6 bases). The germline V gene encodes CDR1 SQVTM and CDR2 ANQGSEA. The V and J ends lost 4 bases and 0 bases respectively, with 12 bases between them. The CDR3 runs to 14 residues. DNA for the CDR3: TGCAGCGTTGGGCCCCGACAGGCTAACTATGGCTACACCTTC. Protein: CSVGPRQANYGYTF.

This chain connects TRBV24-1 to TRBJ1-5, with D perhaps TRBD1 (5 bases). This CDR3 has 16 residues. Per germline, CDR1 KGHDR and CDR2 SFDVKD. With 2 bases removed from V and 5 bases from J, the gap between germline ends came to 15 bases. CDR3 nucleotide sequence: TGTGCCACCAGTGATTCCGCGGGGGGATCTTATCAGCCCCAGCATTTT. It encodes CATSDSAGGSYQPQHF.

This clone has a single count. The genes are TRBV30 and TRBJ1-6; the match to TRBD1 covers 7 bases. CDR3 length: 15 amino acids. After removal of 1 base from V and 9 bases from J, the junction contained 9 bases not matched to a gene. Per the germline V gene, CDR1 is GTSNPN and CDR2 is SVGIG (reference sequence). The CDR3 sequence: CAWSEQGPYRSPLHF. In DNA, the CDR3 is TGTGCCTGGAGTGAACAGGGGCCCTATCGTTCACCCCTCCACTTT.

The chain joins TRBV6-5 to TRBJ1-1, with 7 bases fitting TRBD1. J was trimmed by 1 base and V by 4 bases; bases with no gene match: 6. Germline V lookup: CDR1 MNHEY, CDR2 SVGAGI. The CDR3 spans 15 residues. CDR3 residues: CASSFTGTENTEAFF. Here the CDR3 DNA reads TGTGCCAGCAGTTTTACCGGGACAGAGAACACTGAAGCTTTCTTT.

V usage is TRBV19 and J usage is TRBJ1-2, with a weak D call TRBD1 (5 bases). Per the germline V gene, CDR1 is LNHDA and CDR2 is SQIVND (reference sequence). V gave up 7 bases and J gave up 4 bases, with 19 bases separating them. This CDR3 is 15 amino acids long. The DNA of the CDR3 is TGTGCCAGTACCCCCCGAGCGGGGGAGGGCTATGGCTACACCTTC. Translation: CASTPRAGEGYGYTF.